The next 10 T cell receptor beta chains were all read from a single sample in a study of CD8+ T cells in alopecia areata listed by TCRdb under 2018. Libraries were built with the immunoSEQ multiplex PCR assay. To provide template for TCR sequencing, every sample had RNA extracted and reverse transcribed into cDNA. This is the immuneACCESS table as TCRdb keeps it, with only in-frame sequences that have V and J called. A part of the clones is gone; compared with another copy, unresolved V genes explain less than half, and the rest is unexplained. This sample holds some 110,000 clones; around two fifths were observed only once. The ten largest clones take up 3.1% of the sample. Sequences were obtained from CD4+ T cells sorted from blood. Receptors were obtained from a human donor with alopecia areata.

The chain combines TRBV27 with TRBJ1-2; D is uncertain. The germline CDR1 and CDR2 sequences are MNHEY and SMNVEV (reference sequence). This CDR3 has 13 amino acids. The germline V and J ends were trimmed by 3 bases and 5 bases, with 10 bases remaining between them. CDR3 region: CASSFTLEYGYTF. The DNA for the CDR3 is TGTGCCAGCAGTTTCACCCTGGAGTATGGCTACACCTTC.

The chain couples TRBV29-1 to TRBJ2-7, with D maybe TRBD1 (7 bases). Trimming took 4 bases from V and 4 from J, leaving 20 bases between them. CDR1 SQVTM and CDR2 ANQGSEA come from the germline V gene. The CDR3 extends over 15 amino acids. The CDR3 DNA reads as TGCAGCGTTGTTTCGACTGGACAGGACTATTACGAGCAGTACTTC. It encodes CSVVSTGQDYYEQYF.

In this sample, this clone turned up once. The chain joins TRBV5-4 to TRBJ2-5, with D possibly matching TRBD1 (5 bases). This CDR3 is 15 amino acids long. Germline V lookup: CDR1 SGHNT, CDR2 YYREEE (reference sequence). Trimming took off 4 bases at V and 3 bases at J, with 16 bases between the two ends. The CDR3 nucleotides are TGTGCCAGCAGCCCTAGGGGCGGAAAAGAAGAGACCCAGTACTTC. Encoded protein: CASSPRGGKEETQYF.

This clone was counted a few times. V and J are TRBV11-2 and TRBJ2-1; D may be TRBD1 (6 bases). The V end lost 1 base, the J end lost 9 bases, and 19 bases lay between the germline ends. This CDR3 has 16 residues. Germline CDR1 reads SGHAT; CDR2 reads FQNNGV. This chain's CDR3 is CASSLGGLAGVGEQFF. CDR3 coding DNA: TGTGCCAGCAGCTTAGGAGGGTTGGCAGGGGTGGGTGAGCAGTTCTTC. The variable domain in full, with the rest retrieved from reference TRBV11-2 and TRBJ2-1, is EAGVAQSPRYKIIEKRQSVAFWCNPISGHATLYWYQQILGQGPKLLIQFQNNGVVDDSQLPKDRFSAERLKGVDSTLKIQPAKLEDSAVYLCASSLGGLAGVGEQFFGPGTRLTVL.

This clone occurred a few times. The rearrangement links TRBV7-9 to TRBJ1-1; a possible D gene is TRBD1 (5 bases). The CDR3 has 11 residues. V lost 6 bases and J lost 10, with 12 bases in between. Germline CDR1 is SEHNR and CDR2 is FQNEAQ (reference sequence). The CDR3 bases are TGTGCCAGCAGTCAGGGTGTGGCAGCTTTCTTT. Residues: CASSQGVAAFF.

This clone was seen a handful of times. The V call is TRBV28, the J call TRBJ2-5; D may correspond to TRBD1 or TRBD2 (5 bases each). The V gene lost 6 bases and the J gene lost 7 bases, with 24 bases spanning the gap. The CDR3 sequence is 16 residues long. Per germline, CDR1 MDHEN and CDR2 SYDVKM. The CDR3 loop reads CASSPYGRDRSGTQYF. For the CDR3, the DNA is TGTGCCAGCAGCCCGTACGGTAGGGACCGGTCCGGGACCCAGTACTTC.

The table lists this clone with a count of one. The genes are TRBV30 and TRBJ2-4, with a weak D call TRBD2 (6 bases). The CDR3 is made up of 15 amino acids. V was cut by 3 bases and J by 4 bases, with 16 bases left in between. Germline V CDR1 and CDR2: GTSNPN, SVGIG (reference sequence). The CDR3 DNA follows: TGTGCCTGGAGCTTAACCCAAGCGGGTAAAAACATTCAGTACTTC. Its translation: CAWSLTQAGKNIQYF. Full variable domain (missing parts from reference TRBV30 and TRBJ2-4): SQTIHQWPATLVQPVGSPLSLECTVEGTSNPNLYWYRQAAGRGLQLLFYSVGIGQISSEVPQNLSASRPQDRQFILSSKKLLLSDSGFYLCAWSLTQAGKNIQYFGAGTRLSVL.

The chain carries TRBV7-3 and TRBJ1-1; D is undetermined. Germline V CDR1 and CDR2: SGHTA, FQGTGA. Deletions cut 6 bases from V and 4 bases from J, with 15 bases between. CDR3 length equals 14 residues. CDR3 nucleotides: TGTGCCAGCAGTCTAACCGCCCCGAGCACTGAAGCTTTCTTT. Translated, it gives CASSLTAPSTEAFF. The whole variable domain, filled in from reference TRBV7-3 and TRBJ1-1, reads GAGVSQTPSNKVTEKGKYVELRCDPISGHTALYWYRQSLGQGPEFLIYFQGTGAADDSGLPNDRFFAVRPEGSVSTLKIQRTERGDSAVYLCASSLTAPSTEAFFGQGTRLTVV.

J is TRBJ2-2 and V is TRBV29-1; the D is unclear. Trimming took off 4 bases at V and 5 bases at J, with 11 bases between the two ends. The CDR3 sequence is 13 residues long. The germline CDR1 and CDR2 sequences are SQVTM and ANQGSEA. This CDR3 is CSVATSRTGELFF. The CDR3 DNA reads TGCAGCGTTGCGACAAGTAGGACCGGGGAGCTGTTTTTT.

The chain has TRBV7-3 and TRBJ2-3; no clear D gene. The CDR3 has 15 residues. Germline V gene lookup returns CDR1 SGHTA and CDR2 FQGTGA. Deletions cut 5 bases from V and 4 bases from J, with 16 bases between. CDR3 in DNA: TGTGCCAGCAGCCGAGGTGGGGAAGGCGCAGATACGCAGTATTTT. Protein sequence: CASSRGGEGADTQYF.